These T cell receptor beta chains were read from a single sample in a study of blood T cell repertoires in COVID-19. Assay used: immunoSEQ multiplex PCR; TCRdb lists only in-frame clones, some missing. The profile shows roughly 270,000 clones, approximately 82% of them singletons. Sequencing was done on a sample of PBMCs or T cells enriched from blood (not recorded which). The receptors shown here come from a man aged 35 to 55 who had been exposed to COVID-19. Both conserved end residues are part of each CDR3. D genes are given only for firm matches. Size values are once, few and many counts, or a class for expanded clones, and some rows have none.

clone size,J gene,D gene,V gene,CDR3 protein,CDR3 DNA
.,TRBJ2-3,.,TRBV27,CASSPMGFTDTQYF,TGTGCCAGCAGCCCCATGGGCTTCACAGATACGCAGTATTTT
.,TRBJ1-5,.,TRBV27,CASRTSGGVPIQPQHF,TGTGCCAGCAGAACAAGCGGCGGGGTACCTATCCAGCCCCAGCATTTT
.,TRBJ2-5,TRBD2,TRBV6-5,CASGGLGETQYF,TGTGCCAGCGGAGGACTAGGAGAGACCCAGTACTTC
.,TRBJ2-7,.,TRBV5-5,CASRRGRDYEQYF,TGTGCCAGCAGGCGTGGCAGGGACTACGAGCAGTACTTC
.,TRBJ2-7,TRBD2,TRBV5-1,CASSLGGGSNYEQYF,TGCGCCAGCAGCTTGGGGGGAGGGAGTAACTACGAGCAGTACTTC
.,TRBJ2-5,TRBD1,TRBV5-1,CASSLRTGVRSFKETQYF,TGCGCCAGCAGCCTGAGGACAGGGGTGAGGAGTTTCAAGGAGACCCAGTACTTC
.,TRBJ1-5,.,TRBV19,CASSMAEWQPQHF,TGTGCCAGTAGTATGGCGGAATGGCAGCCCCAGCATTTT
.,TRBJ2-7,TRBD2,TRBV5-1,CASSPPGLLNGEQYF,TGCGCCAGCAGCCCTCCGGGACTACTGAACGGGGAGCAGTACTTC
.,TRBJ1-1,.,TRBV7-9,CASTTGFTEAFF,TGTGCCAGCACCACAGGGTTCACTGAAGCTTTCTTT
.,TRBJ1-3,.,TRBV5-5,CASSLRRLEGNTIYF,TGTGCCAGCAGCTTACGTCGGCTGGAGGGAAACACCATATATTTT
.,TRBJ1-6,TRBD1,TRBV6-5,CASGQGQSLLHF,TGTGCCAGCGGACAGGGACAGTCTCTCCTCCACTTT
few,TRBJ2-1,.,TRBV3-1/TRBV3-2,CASSSSGTRTYNEQFF,TGTGCCAGCAGCTCCTCCGGGACTCGTACCTACAATGAGCAGTTCTTC
.,TRBJ2-1,TRBD2,TRBV30,CAWSGGRDEQFF,TGTGCCTGGAGTGGGGGGAGGGATGAGCAGTTCTTC
.,TRBJ1-5,.,TRBV12-3/TRBV12-4,CASSFQGQPQHF,TGTGCCAGCAGCTTTCAGGGTCAACCCCAGCATTTT
.,TRBJ2-2,TRBD1,TRBV10-3,CATNSGTGSAGELFF,TGTGCCACGAATTCCGGGACAGGGTCCGCCGGGGAGCTGTTTTTT
.,TRBJ1-1,TRBD1,TRBV25-1,CASSERDRVNTEAFF,TGTGCCAGCAGTGAGAGGGACAGGGTGAACACTGAAGCTTTCTTT
.,TRBJ1-1,.,TRBV2,CASSLTGTTNTEAFF,TGTGCCAGCAGTCTCACCGGGACAACGAACACTGAAGCTTTCTTT
.,TRBJ2-1,.,TRBV10-2,CASRLGSRSYNEQFF,TGCGCCAGCAGGCTGGGGAGCCGCTCCTACAATGAGCAGTTCTTC
.,TRBJ2-3,.,TRBV9,CASSTYRDTQYF,TGTGCCAGCAGCACCTACAGAGATACGCAGTATTTT
once,TRBJ1-1,.,TRBV6-5,CASTSHQMNTEAFF,TGTGCCAGCACCTCCCACCAGATGAACACTGAAGCTTTCTTT
.,TRBJ1-1,.,TRBV4-1,CASSQRSAARGGTEAFF,TGCGCCAGCAGCCAAAGGTCTGCGGCCCGGGGTGGCACTGAAGCTTTCTTT
few,TRBJ2-1,TRBD2,TRBV5-4,CASSSGGLAGTYNEQFF,TGTGCCAGCAGCTCTGGGGGGTTAGCGGGAACCTACAATGAGCAGTTCTTC
.,TRBJ1-5,TRBD1,TRBV24-1,CATSDTTGMASAQPQHF,TGTGCCACCAGTGACACGACAGGGATGGCGTCGGCTCAGCCCCAGCATTTT
.,TRBJ1-1,.,TRBV10-3,CAISESGIGTEAFF,TGTGCCATCAGTGAATCAGGGATTGGCACTGAAGCTTTCTTT
.,TRBJ1-1,.,TRBV11-1,CASSKGGNTEAFF,TGTGCCAGCAGCAAAGGGGGGAACACTGAAGCTTTCTTT
.,TRBJ2-2,TRBD2,TRBV7-3,CASSPTGLAANTGELFF,TGTGCCAGCAGCCCGACAGGACTAGCTGCTAACACCGGGGAGCTGTTTTTT
.,TRBJ1-5,.,TRBV10-3,CAISESGGVDPIYAQHF,TGTGCCATCAGTGAGTCGGGAGGGGTAGACCCAATCTACGCCCAGCATTTT
.,TRBJ1-1,TRBD1,TRBV29-1,CSADPTGRDTEAFF,TGCAGCGCCGATCCGACAGGGCGGGACACTGAAGCTTTCTTT
.,TRBJ1-4,.,TRBV2,CASSEGQGNEKLFF,TGTGCCAGCAGTGAAGGCCAGGGGAATGAAAAACTGTTTTTT
.,TRBJ1-2,.,TRBV9,CASTYRGGPSANYGYTF,TGTGCCAGCACCTACCGCGGGGGGCCCAGTGCTAACTATGGCTACACCTTC
.,TRBJ2-7,TRBD2,TRBV7-9,CASSLIFRTSGSYEQYF,TGTGCCAGCAGCTTAATATTCCGGACTAGCGGGAGCTACGAGCAGTACTTC
once,TRBJ2-1,TRBD1,TRBV7-8,CASSRADRGPRSRDEQFF,TGTGCCAGCAGCCGAGCGGACAGGGGCCCACGATCTAGGGATGAGCAGTTCTTC
once,TRBJ1-1,.,TRBV7-2,CASTFGGRNTEAFF,TGTGCCAGCACCTTCGGGGGGAGGAACACTGAAGCTTTCTTT
.,TRBJ2-5,TRBD2,TRBV11-2,CASSLGLRELGGETQYF,TGTGCCAGCAGCTTAGGTCTCAGGGAGCTGGGGGGGGAGACCCAGTACTTC
.,TRBJ2-2,TRBD2,TRBV5-1,CASSHGLAGGELFF,TGCGCCAGCAGCCACGGACTAGCAGGCGGGGAGCTGTTTTTT